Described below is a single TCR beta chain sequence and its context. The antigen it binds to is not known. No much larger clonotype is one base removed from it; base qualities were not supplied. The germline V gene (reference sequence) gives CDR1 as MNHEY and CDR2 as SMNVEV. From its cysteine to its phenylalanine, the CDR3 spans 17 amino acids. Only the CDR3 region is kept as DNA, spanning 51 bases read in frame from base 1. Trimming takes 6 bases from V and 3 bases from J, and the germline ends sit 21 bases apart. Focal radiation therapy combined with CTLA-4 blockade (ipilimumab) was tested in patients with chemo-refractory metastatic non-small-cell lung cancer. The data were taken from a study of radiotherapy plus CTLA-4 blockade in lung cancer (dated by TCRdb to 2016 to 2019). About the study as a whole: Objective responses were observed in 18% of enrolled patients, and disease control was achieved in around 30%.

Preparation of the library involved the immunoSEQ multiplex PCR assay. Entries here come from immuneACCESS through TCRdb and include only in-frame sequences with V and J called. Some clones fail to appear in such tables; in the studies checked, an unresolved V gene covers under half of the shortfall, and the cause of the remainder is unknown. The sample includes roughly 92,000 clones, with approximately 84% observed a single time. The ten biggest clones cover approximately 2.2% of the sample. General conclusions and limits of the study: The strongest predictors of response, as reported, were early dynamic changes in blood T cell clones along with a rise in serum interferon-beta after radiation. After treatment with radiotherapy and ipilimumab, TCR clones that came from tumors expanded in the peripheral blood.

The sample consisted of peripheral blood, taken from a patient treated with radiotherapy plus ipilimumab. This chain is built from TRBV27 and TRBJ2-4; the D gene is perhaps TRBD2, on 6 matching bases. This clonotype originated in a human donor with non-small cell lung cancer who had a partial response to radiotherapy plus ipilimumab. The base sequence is TGTGCCAGCAGACCGGGAGAGACCGGGGCCCTCAAAAACATTCAGTACTTC. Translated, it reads CASRPGETGALKNIQYF.